One and the same sample provided the 20 T cell receptor beta chains below, sequenced in a study of cytomegalovirus exposure and HLA in healthy donors. Vbeta (60) and Jbeta (13) primers were used in the PCR. Clones were read by immunoSEQ multiplex PCR, and TCRdb kept only the in-frame ones, dropping some. This sample has about 150,000 clones, with about three quarters found just once. Sequencing was done on a sample of PBMCs. Receptors were obtained from a woman in her thirties in good health and CMV-seropositive.

The V gene is TRBV5-1, the J gene TRBJ1-4; D perhaps matches TRBD1 (5 bases). The germline V and J ends were trimmed by 5 bases and 6 bases, with 14 bases remaining between them. Germline lookup yields CDR1 SGHRS and CDR2 YFSETQ. The CDR3 has 14 residues. The CDR3: CASRGSGDYEKLFF. CDR3 bases: TGCGCCAGCAGGGGGTCGGGGGACTATGAAAAACTGTTTTTT.

The CDR3 is CASSHSDSNEQFF. CDR3 bases: TGTGCCAGCAGTCATTCGGACAGCAATGAGCAGTTCTTC. This chain links TRBV5-4 with TRBJ2-1, with D tentatively TRBD1 (6 bases). Germline assignment: CDR1 SGHNT and CDR2 YYREEE (reference sequence). V lost 5 bases to trimming and J lost 6 bases, with 12 bases between them. The CDR3 contains 13 residues.

The rearrangement uses TRBV19 and TRBJ2-6, with D possibly TRBD2 on 5 matching bases. The CDR3 contains 15 residues. V shed 3 bases and J shed 1 base, with 7 bases lying between them. Germline-derived CDR1 and CDR2 are LNHDA and SQIVND (reference sequence). In DNA, the CDR3 is TGTGCCAGTAGTATGAGAGGGTCTGGGGCCAACGTCCTGACTTTC. It encodes CASSMRGSGANVLTF.

The rearrangement links TRBV5-1 to TRBJ2-1; 13 bases line up with TRBD2. Looked up from germline, CDR1 is SGHRS and CDR2 is YFSETQ. J gave up 12 bases and V 0 bases, and 3 bases lay outside the gene matches. The CDR3 totals 14 residues. The CDR3 DNA is TGCGCCAGCAGCTTGGACACTAGCGGGAGGGGGCAGTTCTTC. It codes for CASSLDTSGRGQFF. Using reference TRBV5-1 and TRBJ2-1 for the parts outside the CDR3, the full variable domain is KAGVTQTPRYLIKTRGQQVTLSCSPISGHRSVSWYQQTPGQGLQFLFEYFSETQRNKGNFPGRFSGRQFSNSRSEMNVSTLELGDSALYLCASSLDTSGRGQFFGPGTRLTVL.

The chain has TRBV15 and TRBJ1-2, with TRBD1 matching over 9 bases. The germline gives CDR1 LNHNV, CDR2 YYDKDF (reference sequence). Trimming took 2 bases from V and 7 from J; bases not matched to a gene: 8. The CDR3 extends over 15 amino acids. The CDR3 DNA follows: TGTGCCACCAGCAGATCGTGGACAGGGGACGGTGGCTACACCTTC. This gives the protein CATSRSWTGDGGYTF.

This clone has just a few counts. V gene TRBV5-5 combines with J gene TRBJ2-1; 10 positions match TRBD2. The J segment lost 4 bases and the V segment lost 10 bases, leaving 8 bases of the junction unmatched. Per germline, CDR1 SGHKS and CDR2 YYEKEE (reference sequence). The CDR3 has 14 amino acids. In nucleotides, the CDR3 is TGTGCCTCCCAGCGGGAGGGCCCGTACAATGAGCAGTTCTTC. This codes for CASQREGPYNEQFF.

This clone was found a few times. This chain connects TRBV30 to TRBJ2-5, with D maybe TRBD2 (5 bases). The CDR3 runs to 16 residues. Deletions cut 0 bases from V and 1 base from J, with 15 bases between. Per the germline V gene, CDR1 is GTSNPN and CDR2 is SVGIG (reference sequence). CDR3 coding DNA: TGTGCCTGGAGTGTACTTCGGGCGGGCCCCCAAGAGACCCAGTACTTC. Translated: CAWSVLRAGPQETQYF. Using reference TRBV30 and TRBJ2-5 for the parts outside the CDR3, the full variable domain is SQTIHQWPATLVQPVGSPLSLECTVEGTSNPNLYWYRQAAGRGLQLLFYSVGIGQISSEVPQNLSASRPQDRQFILSSKKLLLSDSGFYLCAWSVLRAGPQETQYFGPGTRLLVL.

The chain joins TRBV4-3 to TRBJ2-7; TRBD1 is a possible D gene (6 bases). This CDR3 spans 15 amino acids. V was clipped by 1 base and J by 0 bases, with 10 bases between them. Germline CDR1 is LGHNA and CDR2 is YSLEER. CDR3: CASSQVDRRSYEQYF. CDR3 in DNA: TGCGCCAGCAGCCAAGTCGACAGGCGCTCCTACGAGCAGTACTTC.

The CDR3 spells CASRVGGGYTDTQYF. The CDR3 nucleotides read TGTGCCAGCAGGGTAGGGGGGGGATACACAGATACGCAGTATTTT. The gene calls are TRBV28 and TRBJ2-3, with D perhaps matching TRBD2 (7 bases). Germline lookup yields CDR1 MDHEN and CDR2 SYDVKM. V shed 6 bases and J shed 2 bases, with 15 bases lying between them. This CDR3 has 15 amino acids.

This clone was picked up a small number of times. This chain connects TRBV27 to TRBJ2-7; the match to TRBD2 covers 13 bases. The CDR3 extends over 16 amino acids. Germline V gene sequence: CDR1 MNHEY, CDR2 SMNVEV (reference sequence). Germline trimming cut 5 bases from V and 4 bases from J; bases unmatched to any gene: 8. The CDR3 nucleotides are TGTGCCAGCAGTGGGAGGACTAGCGGGGGCGGGTACGAGCAGTACTTC. Translated, it gives CASSGRTSGGGYEQYF.

The chain carries TRBV6-5 and TRBJ1-5, with 9 positions matching TRBD1. CDR1 MNHEY and CDR2 SVGAGI come from the germline V gene. There are 14 residues in the CDR3. J was trimmed by 7 bases and V by 8 bases; bases with no gene match: 9. CDR3 in amino acids: CASGTGGVNQPQHF. The CDR3 DNA reads TGTGCCAGCGGAACAGGGGGCGTCAACCAGCCCCAGCATTTT.

The J gene is TRBJ2-1, the V gene TRBV7-2, with TRBD2 as a possible D gene (6 bases). This CDR3 region has 15 residues. Germline CDR1 and CDR2: SGHTA and FQGNSA. Between the trimmed V and J ends, which lost 5 bases and 2 bases, there was a span of 13 bases. This CDR3 reads CASSPWDWAYNEQFF. The CDR3 DNA sequence: TGTGCCAGCAGCCCCTGGGACTGGGCCTACAATGAGCAGTTCTTC.

The chain uses TRBV5-5 and TRBJ1-2, with D possibly being TRBD1 (6 bases). This CDR3 is 15 amino acids long. The ends were cut back, 0 bases at V and 7 bases at J, with 16 bases in the middle. CDR1 and CDR2 from the germline V gene are SGHKS and YYEKEE (reference sequence). This CDR3 reads CASSLERGAPGGYTF. The CDR3 DNA reads as TGTGCCAGCAGCTTGGAACGGGGGGCGCCTGGTGGCTACACCTTC.

CDR3 coding DNA: TGTGCCAGTCTGAGGGCCGACCGGAACTATGGCTACACCTTC. Translation: CASLRADRNYGYTF. The V gene is TRBV19, the J gene TRBJ1-2; D gene unclear. The V end lost 8 bases, the J end lost 2 bases, and 15 bases lay between the germline ends. CDR3 length: 14 residues. Germline V gene data show CDR1 as LNHDA and CDR2 as SQIVND (reference sequence).

The chain is built from TRBV7-8 and TRBJ1-1; D remains ambiguous. CDR1 and CDR2 (germline): SGHVS, FQNEAQ. V was clipped by 1 base and J by 7 bases, with 13 bases between them. The CDR3 runs to 14 residues. This CDR3 reads CASSLGAAGGEAFF. CDR3 coding DNA: TGTGCCAGCAGCTTAGGGGCAGCGGGCGGTGAAGCTTTCTTT.

V and J are TRBV5-1 and TRBJ2-5, with D possibly matching TRBD1 (6 bases). V lost 2 bases and J 2 bases, leaving 13 bases between the germline ends. The CDR3 is made up of 15 amino acids. The germline CDR1 and CDR2 sequences are SGHRS and YFSETQ. DNA for the CDR3: TGCGCCAGCAGCTTTTTAACAGGGTTACAAGAGACCCAGTACTTC. Translation: CASSFLTGLQETQYF.

The chain couples TRBV4-1 to TRBJ2-7; no clear D. Trimming stripped 1 base from V and 7 bases from J, with 14 bases between. Germline values: CDR1 MGHRA, CDR2 YSYEKL. This CDR3 region has 14 residues. The CDR3 reads CASSQVSPRGEQYF. The CDR3 DNA is TGCGCCAGCAGCCAAGTGTCGCCCCGCGGAGAGCAGTACTTC.

This sequence joins TRBV30 and TRBJ2-7; 8 positions agree with TRBD2. The CDR3 runs to 15 residues. After removal of 1 base from V and 2 bases from J, the junction contained 7 bases not matched to a gene. Germline assignment: CDR1 GTSNPN and CDR2 SVGIG (reference sequence). CDR3: CAWSAGRGLAYEQYF. Written as DNA, the CDR3 is TGTGCCTGGAGTGCGGGGAGGGGACTAGCCTACGAGCAGTACTTC.

The chain combines TRBV7-9 with TRBJ2-1; possible D gene TRBD2, 6 bases. The CDR3 loop spans 14 amino acids. V was pared by 0 bases and J by 9 bases, with 12 bases between. Germline-derived CDR1 and CDR2 are SEHNR and FQNEAQ (reference sequence). The CDR3 loop is CASSLAPVGGEQFF. The CDR3 coding sequence is TGTGCCAGCAGCTTAGCTCCCGTGGGAGGTGAGCAGTTCTTC.

J is TRBJ1-1 and V is TRBV28; 8 nucleotides line up with TRBD1. There are 15 residues in the CDR3. The germline V gene encodes CDR1 MDHEN and CDR2 SYDVKM. The ends lost 6 bases at V and 6 bases at J; junction bases unmatched: 12. This CDR3 is CASSPADRAVSEAFF. The DNA for the CDR3 is TGTGCCAGCAGCCCGGCGGACAGGGCGGTGTCTGAAGCTTTCTTT.